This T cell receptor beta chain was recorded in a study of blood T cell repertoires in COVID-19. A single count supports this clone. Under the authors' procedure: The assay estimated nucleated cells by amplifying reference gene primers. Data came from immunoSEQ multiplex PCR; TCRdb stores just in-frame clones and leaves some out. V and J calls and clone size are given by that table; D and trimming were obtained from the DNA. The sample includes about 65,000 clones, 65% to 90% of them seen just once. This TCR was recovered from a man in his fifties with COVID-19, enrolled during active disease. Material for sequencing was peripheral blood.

As DNA, the CDR3 is TGCGCCAGCAGCCAAGAAAGGTCATCCGACAGCGTGAACACTGAAGCTTTCTTT. This codes for CASSQERSSDSVNTEAFF. V usage is TRBV4-3 and J usage is TRBJ1-1, with a weak D call TRBD1 (5 bases). The length of the CDR3 is 18 residues. Germline lookup yields CDR1 LGHNA and CDR2 YSLEER. Trimming took 0 bases from V and 0 from J, leaving 17 bases between them.